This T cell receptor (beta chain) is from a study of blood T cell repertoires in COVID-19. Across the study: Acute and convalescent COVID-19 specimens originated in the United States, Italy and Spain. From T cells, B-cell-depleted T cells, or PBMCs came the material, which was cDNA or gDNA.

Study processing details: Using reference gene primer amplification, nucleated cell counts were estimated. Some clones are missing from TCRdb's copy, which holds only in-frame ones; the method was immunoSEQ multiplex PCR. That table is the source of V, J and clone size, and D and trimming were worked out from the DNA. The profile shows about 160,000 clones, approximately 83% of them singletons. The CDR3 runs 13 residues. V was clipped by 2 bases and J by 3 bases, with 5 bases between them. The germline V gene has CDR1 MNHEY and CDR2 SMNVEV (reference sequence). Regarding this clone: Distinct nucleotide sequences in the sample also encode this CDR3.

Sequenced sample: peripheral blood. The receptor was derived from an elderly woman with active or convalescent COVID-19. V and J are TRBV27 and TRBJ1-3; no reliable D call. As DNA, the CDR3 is TGTGCCAGCAGTTTAACATATGGAAACACCATATATTTT. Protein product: CASSLTYGNTIYF.